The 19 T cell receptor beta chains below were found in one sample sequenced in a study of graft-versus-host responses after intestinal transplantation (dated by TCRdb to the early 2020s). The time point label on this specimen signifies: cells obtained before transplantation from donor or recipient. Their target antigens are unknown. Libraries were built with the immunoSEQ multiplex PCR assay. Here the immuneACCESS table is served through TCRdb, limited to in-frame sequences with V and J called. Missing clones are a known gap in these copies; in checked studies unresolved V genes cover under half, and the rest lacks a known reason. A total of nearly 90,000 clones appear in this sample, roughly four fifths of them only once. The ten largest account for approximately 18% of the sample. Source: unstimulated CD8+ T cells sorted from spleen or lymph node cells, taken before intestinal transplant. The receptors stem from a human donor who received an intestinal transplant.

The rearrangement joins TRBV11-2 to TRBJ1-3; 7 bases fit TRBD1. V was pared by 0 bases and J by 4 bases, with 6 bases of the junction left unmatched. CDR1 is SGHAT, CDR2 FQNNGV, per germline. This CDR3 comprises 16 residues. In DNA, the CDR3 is TGTGCCAGCAGCTTAGATCGACAGGGTGTGGGAAACACCATATATTTT. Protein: CASSLDRQGVGNTIYF.

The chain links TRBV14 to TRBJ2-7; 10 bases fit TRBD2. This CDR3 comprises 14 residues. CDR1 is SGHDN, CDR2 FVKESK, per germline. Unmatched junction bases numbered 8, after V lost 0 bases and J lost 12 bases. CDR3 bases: TGTGCCAGCAGCCAAGACCCCCTAGCGGGAGTGTTGTACTTC. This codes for CASSQDPLAGVLYF.

The CDR3 bases are TGTGCCAGCACCGACGGGCCCTACGAGCAGTACTTC. This translates into CASTDGPYEQYF. The chain is built from TRBV6-1 and TRBJ2-5; D remains ambiguous. The J call may not be correct, given that the DNA end is closer to TRBJ2-7. The CDR3 spans 12 residues. The germline V gene has CDR1 MNHNS and CDR2 SASEGT.

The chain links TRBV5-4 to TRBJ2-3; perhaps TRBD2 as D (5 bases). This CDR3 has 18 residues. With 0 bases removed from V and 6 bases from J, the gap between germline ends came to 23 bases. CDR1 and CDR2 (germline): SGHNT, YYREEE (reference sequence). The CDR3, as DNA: TGTGCCAGCAGCTTGGGTCCTAGGGAGAGCAGCCATTGGGATACGCAGTATTTT. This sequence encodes CASSLGPRESSHWDTQYF. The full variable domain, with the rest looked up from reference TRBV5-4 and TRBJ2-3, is ETGVTQSPTHLIKTRGQQVTLRCSSQSGHNTVSWYQQALGQGPQFIFQYYREEENGRGNFPPRFSGLQFPNYSSELNVNALELDDSALYLCASSLGPRESSHWDTQYFGPGTRLTVL.

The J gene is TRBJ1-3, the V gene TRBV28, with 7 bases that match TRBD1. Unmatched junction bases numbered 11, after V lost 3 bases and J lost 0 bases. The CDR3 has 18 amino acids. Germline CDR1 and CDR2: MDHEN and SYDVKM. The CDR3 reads CASSLFYGDRVSGNTIYF. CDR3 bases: TGTGCCAGCAGTTTGTTTTATGGAGACAGGGTCTCTGGAAACACCATATATTTT. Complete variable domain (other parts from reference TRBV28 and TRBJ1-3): DVKVTQSSRYLVKRTGEKVFLECVQDMDHENMFWYRQDPGLGLRLIYFSYDVKMKEKGDIPEGYSVSREKKERFSLILESASTNQTSMYLCASSLFYGDRVSGNTIYFGEGSWLTVV.

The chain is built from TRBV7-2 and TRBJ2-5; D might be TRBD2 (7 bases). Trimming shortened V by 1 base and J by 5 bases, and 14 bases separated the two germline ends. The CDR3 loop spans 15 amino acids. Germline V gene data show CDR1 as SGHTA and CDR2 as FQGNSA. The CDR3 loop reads CASSLGGGGLETQYF. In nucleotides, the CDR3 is TGTGCCAGCAGCTTAGGAGGGGGGGGCCTCGAGACCCAGTACTTC.

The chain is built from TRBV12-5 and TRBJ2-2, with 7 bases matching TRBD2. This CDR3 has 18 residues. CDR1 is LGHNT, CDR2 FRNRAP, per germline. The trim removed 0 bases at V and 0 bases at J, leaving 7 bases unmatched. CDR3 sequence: CASGLVRSGDPNTGELFF. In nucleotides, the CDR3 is TGTGCTAGTGGTTTGGTACGGAGCGGGGACCCGAACACCGGGGAGCTGTTTTTT.

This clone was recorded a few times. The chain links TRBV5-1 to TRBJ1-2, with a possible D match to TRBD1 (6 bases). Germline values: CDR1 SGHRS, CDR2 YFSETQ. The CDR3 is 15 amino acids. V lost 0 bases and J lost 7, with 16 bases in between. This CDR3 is CASSLAEGGVVGYTF. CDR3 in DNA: TGCGCCAGCAGCTTGGCCGAGGGGGGCGTCGTTGGCTACACCTTC.

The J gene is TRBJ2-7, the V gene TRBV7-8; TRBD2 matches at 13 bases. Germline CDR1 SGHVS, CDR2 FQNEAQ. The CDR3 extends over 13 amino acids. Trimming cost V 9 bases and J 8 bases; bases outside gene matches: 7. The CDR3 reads CASRLAGGSQQYF. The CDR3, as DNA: TGTGCCAGTAGACTAGCGGGAGGCAGTCAGCAGTACTTC.

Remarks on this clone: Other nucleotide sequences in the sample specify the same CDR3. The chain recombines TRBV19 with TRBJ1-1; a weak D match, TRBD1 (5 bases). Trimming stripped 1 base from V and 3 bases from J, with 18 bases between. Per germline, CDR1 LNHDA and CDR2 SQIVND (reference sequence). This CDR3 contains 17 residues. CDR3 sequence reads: CASSIAPGKVGDTEAFF. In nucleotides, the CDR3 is TGTGCCAGTAGTATAGCTCCAGGGAAGGTCGGGGACACTGAAGCTTTCTTT.

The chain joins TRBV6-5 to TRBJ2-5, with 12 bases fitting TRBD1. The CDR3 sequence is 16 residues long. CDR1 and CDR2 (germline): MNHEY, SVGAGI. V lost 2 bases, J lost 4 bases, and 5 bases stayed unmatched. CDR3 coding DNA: TGTGCCAGCAGTTACACCCCGGGACAGGGGGCAGAGACCCAGTACTTC. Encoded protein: CASSYTPGQGAETQYF.

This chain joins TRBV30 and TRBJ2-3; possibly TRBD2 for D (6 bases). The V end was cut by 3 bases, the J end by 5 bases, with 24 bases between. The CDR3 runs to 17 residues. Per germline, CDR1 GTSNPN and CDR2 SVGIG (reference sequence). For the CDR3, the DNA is TGTGCCTGGAGCCCCCCCGGGGCAGCCCGGCGGGGAGATACGCAGTATTTT. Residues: CAWSPPGAARRGDTQYF.

CDR3 amino acids: CAISESLQGTEAFF. The DNA for the CDR3 is TGTGCCATCAGTGAGTCGCTTCAGGGGACTGAAGCTTTCTTT. The chain couples TRBV10-3 to TRBJ1-1; a weak D match, TRBD1 (6 bases). This CDR3 spans 14 amino acids. Trimming removed 0 bases from V and 5 bases from J, with 10 bases in between. CDR1 and CDR2 from the germline V gene are ENHRY and SYGVKD.

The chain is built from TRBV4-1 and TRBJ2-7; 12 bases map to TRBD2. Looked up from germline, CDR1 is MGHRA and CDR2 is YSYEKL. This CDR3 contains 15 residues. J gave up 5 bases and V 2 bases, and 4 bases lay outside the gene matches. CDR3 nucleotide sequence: TGCGCCAGCAGCCAACTAGCGGGAGGGCCCCACGAGCAGTACTTC. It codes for CASSQLAGGPHEQYF.

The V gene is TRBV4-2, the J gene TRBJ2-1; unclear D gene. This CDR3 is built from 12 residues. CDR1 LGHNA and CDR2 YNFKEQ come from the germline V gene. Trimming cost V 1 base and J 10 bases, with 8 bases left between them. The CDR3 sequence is CASSQVGQEQFF. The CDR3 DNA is TGTGCCAGCAGCCAAGTGGGCCAAGAGCAGTTCTTC.

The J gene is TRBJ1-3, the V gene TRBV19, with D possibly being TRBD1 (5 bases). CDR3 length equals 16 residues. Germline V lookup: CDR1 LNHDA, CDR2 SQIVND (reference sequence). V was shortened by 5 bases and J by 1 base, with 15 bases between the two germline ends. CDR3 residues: CASSADRPSSGNTIYF. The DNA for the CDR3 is TGTGCCAGTAGTGCTGACAGACCCAGTTCTGGAAACACCATATATTTT.

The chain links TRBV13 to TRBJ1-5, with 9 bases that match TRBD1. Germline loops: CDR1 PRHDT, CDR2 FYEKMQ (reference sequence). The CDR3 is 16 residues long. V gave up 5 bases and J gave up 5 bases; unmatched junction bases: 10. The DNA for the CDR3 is TGTGCCAGCAGCCTCGGGACAGGGATAGAGGATCAGCCCCAGCATTTT. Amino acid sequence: CASSLGTGIEDQPQHF.

The CDR3 DNA sequence: TGTGCCAGCAGCCCGTCAGGGTCCTACGAGCAGTACTTC. Translating gives CASSPSGSYEQYF. This chain uses TRBV5-5 with TRBJ2-7; possible D gene TRBD1, 5 bases. V was trimmed by 4 bases and J by 1 base, leaving 9 bases between them. The length of the CDR3 is 13 residues. The V gene's germline CDR1 is SGHKS and CDR2 YYEKEE (reference sequence).

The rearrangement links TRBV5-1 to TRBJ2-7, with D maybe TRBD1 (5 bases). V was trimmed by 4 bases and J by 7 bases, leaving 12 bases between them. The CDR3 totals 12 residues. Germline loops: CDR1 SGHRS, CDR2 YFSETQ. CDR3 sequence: CASSPQGSEQYF. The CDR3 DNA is TGCGCCAGCAGCCCCCAGGGTAGTGAGCAGTACTTC.